The rows below give T cell receptor beta chains drawn from one sample of a study of cytomegalovirus exposure and HLA in healthy donors. The protocol was immunoSEQ multiplex PCR, while the TCRdb copy is restricted to in-frame clones and leaves out a portion. Among around 190,000 clones, more than 75% were seen once, and the ten largest hold more than 1.5%. The sample comprised PBMCs. The receptor source for this set is a woman between 45 and 60 years old in good health and CMV-seronegative. The CDR3 runs from the conserved cysteine through the conserved F or W. The order of the fields is J gene, clone size, V gene, D gene, CDR3 protein, CDR3 DNA. D genes are given only for firm matches. Some rows have no size entry. The others give once, few or many, or a class for an expanded clone.

J: TRBJ2-7; size: -; V: TRBV6-1; D: TRBD1; CDR3: CASRDRVFTYEQYF; DNA: TGTGCCAGCAGAGACAGGGTTTTCACCTACGAGCAGTACTTC
J: TRBJ2-7; size: -; V: TRBV29-1; D: -; CDR3: CSVGSYEQYF; DNA: TGCAGCGTTGGCTCCTACGAGCAGTACTTC
J: TRBJ2-1; size: -; V: TRBV28; D: TRBD2; CDR3: CATVPSGTRYEQFF; DNA: TGTGCCACCGTCCCTAGCGGAACTAGGTATGAGCAGTTCTTC
J: TRBJ2-3; size: -; V: TRBV9; D: TRBD2; CDR3: CASQRGAVTDTQYF; DNA: TGTGCCAGCCAGCGGGGGGCCGTCACAGATACGCAGTATTTT
J: TRBJ1-2; size: -; V: TRBV7-2; D: -; CDR3: CASSSSADSGYGYTF; DNA: TGTGCCAGCAGCTCTAGCGCCGACTCCGGCTATGGCTACACCTTC
J: TRBJ1-5; size: once; V: TRBV18; D: -; CDR3: CASSPEGKGNQPQHF; DNA: TGTGCCAGCTCACCAGAGGGTAAGGGCAATCAGCCCCAGCATTTT
J: TRBJ2-5; size: -; V: TRBV6-5; D: TRBD2; CDR3: CASSPGTSHQTQYF; DNA: TGTGCCAGCAGTCCCGGGACTAGTCACCAGACCCAGTACTTC
J: TRBJ2-2; size: few; V: TRBV6-1; D: TRBD2; CDR3: CASSFLGGAGELFF; DNA: TGTGCCAGCAGTTTTCTGGGGGGGGCCGGGGAGCTGTTTTTT
J: TRBJ2-3; size: -; V: TRBV7-9; D: -; CDR3: CASSLEGQSTDTQYF; DNA: TGTGCCAGCAGCTTGGAGGGACAGTCCACAGATACGCAGTATTTT
J: TRBJ1-1; size: -; V: TRBV28; D: -; CDR3: CASSLRSEAFF; DNA: TGTGCCAGCAGTTTGAGGTCTGAAGCTTTCTTT
J: TRBJ1-5; size: -; V: TRBV7-2; D: TRBD1; CDR3: CASSLFPRGDNQPQHF; DNA: TGTGCCAGCAGCTTATTTCCCAGGGGGGACAATCAGCCCCAGCATTTT
J: TRBJ2-7; size: few; V: TRBV5-6; D: -; CDR3: CASSPTGRSYEQYF; DNA: TGTGCCAGCAGCCCGACAGGGAGGTCCTACGAGCAGTACTTC
J: TRBJ2-7; size: -; V: TRBV15; D: TRBD2; CDR3: CATSAGLAAYEQYF; DNA: TGTGCCACCAGCGCTGGACTAGCGGCCTACGAGCAGTACTTC
J: TRBJ1-6; size: -; V: TRBV4-3; D: -; CDR3: CASSQNRANSPLHF; DNA: TGCGCCAGCAGCCAAAACAGGGCTAATTCACCCCTCCACTTT
J: TRBJ1-4; size: -; V: TRBV6-1; D: -; CDR3: CARPLPRGRNEKLFF; DNA: TGTGCCAGACCTCTGCCCAGGGGCCGTAATGAAAAACTGTTTTTT
J: TRBJ2-2; size: -; V: TRBV19; D: TRBD1; CDR3: CASSIGTGSAGELFF; DNA: TGTGCCAGTAGTATAGGGACAGGGTCCGCCGGGGAGCTGTTTTTT
J: TRBJ1-2; size: -; V: TRBV6-4; D: -; CDR3: CASSAGGGYGYTF; DNA: TGTGCCAGCAGCGCCGGGGGTGGCTATGGCTACACCTTC
J: TRBJ2-5; size: -; V: TRBV7-2; D: -; CDR3: CASNGGLQETQYF; DNA: TGTGCCAGCAACGGGGGTCTCCAAGAGACCCAGTACTTC
J: TRBJ1-2; size: -; V: TRBV6-5; D: TRBD1; CDR3: CASSYSSRGKAYGYTF; DNA: TGTGCCAGCAGTTACTCGAGCAGGGGGAAAGCATATGGCTACACCTTC
J: TRBJ2-2; size: -; V: TRBV5-1; D: -; CDR3: CASSLEGRGRRLHTGELFF; DNA: TGCGCCAGCAGCTTGGAAGGGAGAGGGCGGAGGCTACACACCGGGGAGCTGTTTTTT
J: TRBJ2-4; size: -; V: TRBV2; D: TRBD2; CDR3: CASSEAQMTSGSGYIQYF; DNA: TGTGCCAGCAGTGAAGCGCAGATGACTAGCGGGTCGGGGTACATTCAGTACTTC
J: TRBJ2-7; size: few; V: TRBV13; D: -; CDR3: CASSFRLGGDDEQYF; DNA: TGTGCCAGCAGCTTTCGGTTGGGGGGAGACGACGAGCAGTACTTC
J: TRBJ2-3; size: once; V: TRBV7-9; D: TRBD2; CDR3: CASRPTAGPSGDTQYF; DNA: TGTGCCAGCAGACCGACAGCGGGACCGTCGGGTGATACGCAGTATTTT
J: TRBJ2-2; size: -; V: TRBV6-5; D: TRBD2; CDR3: CASSYLQVAGVVELFF; DNA: TGTGCCAGCAGTTACCTGCAGGTTGCGGGGGTTGTGGAGCTGTTTTTT
J: TRBJ2-1; size: -; V: TRBV21-1; D: -; CDR3: CASSGTSGIYNEQFF; DNA: TGTGCCAGCAGTGGGACTAGCGGTATATACAATGAGCAGTTCTTC
J: TRBJ1-2; size: few; V: TRBV5-1; D: TRBD1; CDR3: CASSYILQGAANYGYTF; DNA: TGCGCCAGCAGCTACATTCTTCAGGGGGCAGCTAACTATGGCTACACCTTC
J: TRBJ1-5; size: -; V: TRBV7-2; D: TRBD1; CDR3: CASSLGQGGGNQPQHF; DNA: TGTGCCAGCAGCTTGGGACAGGGGGGTGGCAATCAGCCCCAGCATTTT
J: TRBJ1-4; size: -; V: TRBV29-1; D: -; CDR3: CSVGTQGEKLFF; DNA: TGCAGCGTAGGAACCCAGGGGGAAAAACTGTTTTTT
J: TRBJ2-5; size: -; V: TRBV25-1; D: -; CDR3: CASSETGQETQYF; DNA: TGTGCCAGCAGTGAAACAGGTCAAGAGACCCAGTACTTC
J: TRBJ2-5; size: -; V: TRBV12-5; D: -; CDR3: CASGLGATARQETQYF; DNA: TGTGCTAGTGGTTTGGGCGCGACAGCTAGACAAGAGACCCAGTACTTC